The 29 T cell receptor beta chains reported below all come from one sample, sequenced in a study of cytomegalovirus exposure and HLA in healthy donors. Primers included in the PCR were 60 Vbeta and 13 Jbeta primers. The protocol was immunoSEQ multiplex PCR, while the TCRdb copy is restricted to in-frame clones and leaves out a portion. The data show 150,000 to 200,000 clones, approximately 88% seen once. Sequenced sample: PBMCs. These receptors originate from a boy aged 2 to 10 in good health and CMV-seronegative.

The chain joins TRBV5-6 to TRBJ2-1; 7 bases are a match to TRBD1. V was clipped by 4 bases and J by 9 bases; unmatched bases: 4. The germline CDR1 and CDR2 sequences are SGHDT and YYEEEE. This CDR3 comprises 12 residues. The CDR3 sequence is CASSTGVSEQFF. The CDR3 DNA reads as TGTGCCAGCAGCACAGGGGTGAGTGAGCAGTTCTTC.

The J gene is TRBJ2-7, the V gene TRBV28; 8 bases fit TRBD2. V dropped 7 bases and J dropped 0; count of bases not matched to a gene: 14. The germline V gene has CDR1 MDHEN and CDR2 SYDVKM. The CDR3 totals 17 residues. The DNA of the CDR3 is TGTGCCAGCACAAGGGGGGGCGGCGGGAGGTTCTCCTACGAGCAGTACTTC. Protein sequence: CASTRGGGGRFSYEQYF.

The J gene is TRBJ2-3, the V gene TRBV7-9, with 12 nucleotides matching TRBD2. CDR1 and CDR2 (germline): SEHNR, FQNEAQ (reference sequence). V gave up 5 bases and J gave up 5 bases; unmatched junction bases: 2. CDR3 length equals 14 residues. The CDR3 DNA sequence: TGTGCCAGCAGCCTGGGACTAGCGGGAGATACGCAGTATTTT. Translation gives CASSLGLAGDTQYF.

The genes are TRBV7-9 and TRBJ1-4, with no clear D. Trimming left V 2 bases short and J 5 bases short, with 15 bases between. This CDR3 contains 16 residues. CDR1 and CDR2 (germline): SEHNR, FQNEAQ (reference sequence). In nucleotides, the CDR3 is TGTGCCAGCAGCTTACCCCTGCCGGGATCGAATGAAAAACTGTTTTTT. This gives the protein CASSLPLPGSNEKLFF.

This clone was found a few times. The CDR3 loop reads CASRLPGEQYF. The CDR3 DNA reads TGTGCAAGTCGCTTACCGGGCGAGCAGTACTTC. The J gene is TRBJ2-7, the V gene TRBV12-2; the table's D call of TRBD2 was not tested on the DNA. TRBV12-2 is annotated as a pseudogene. The CDR3 runs to 11 residues.

The rearrangement joins TRBV18 to TRBJ2-2; the D is unclear. The CDR3 has 15 residues. The germline V and J ends were trimmed by 0 bases and 4 bases, with 9 bases remaining between them. The germline V gene has CDR1 KGHSH and CDR2 LQKENI. The CDR3 DNA is TGTGCCAGCTCACCACCAGCAGGAACCACCGGGGAGCTGTTTTTT. Protein: CASSPPAGTTGELFF.

Only a few counts were recorded for this clone. The J gene is TRBJ2-7, the V gene TRBV4-1; TRBD2 is a possible D gene (5 bases). The V end was cut by 4 bases, the J end by 1 base, with 14 bases between. CDR1 and CDR2 from the germline V gene are MGHRA and YSYEKL. The CDR3 spans 15 residues. The CDR3 protein is CASSPNGVGSYEQYF. In DNA form, the CDR3 reads TGCGCCAGCAGCCCCAACGGGGTTGGGTCCTACGAGCAGTACTTC.

The sample holds one count of this clone. This sequence joins TRBV4-1 and TRBJ1-1; 10 positions agree with TRBD1. J was trimmed by 5 bases and V by 3 bases; bases with no gene match: 15. The CDR3 extends over 18 amino acids. Germline lookup yields CDR1 MGHRA and CDR2 YSYEKL. The CDR3 region has the DNA TGCGCCAGCAGCCAGGCCGGGACAGGGGTTGGTCGCCGGACTGAAGCTTTCTTT. Translating gives CASSQAGTGVGRRTEAFF.

The V and J genes are TRBV4-1 and TRBJ2-2; 10 bases align to TRBD2. Germline V gene lookup returns CDR1 MGHRA and CDR2 YSYEKL. The length of the CDR3 is 16 residues. The V gene end was trimmed by 4 bases and the J gene end by 7 bases; junction bases not matched to a gene: 9. Here the CDR3 reads CASSRSPSGRNGELFF. In nucleotides, the CDR3 is TGCGCCAGCAGCCGATCCCCTAGCGGGAGAAACGGGGAGCTGTTTTTT.

The rearrangement joins TRBV9 to TRBJ2-2; 8 nucleotides agree with TRBD2. The CDR3 length is 16 residues. CDR1 is SGDLS and CDR2 is YYNGEE in the germline V gene. V was pared by 2 bases and J by 4 bases, with 7 bases of the junction left unmatched. The CDR3: CASSVTSGSLTGELFF. The DNA for the CDR3 is TGTGCCAGCAGCGTGACCAGCGGGAGCCTCACCGGGGAGCTGTTTTTT.

The sample holds one count of this clone. The V gene is TRBV14, the J gene TRBJ2-7; 10 positions agree with TRBD1. This CDR3 contains 14 residues. Trimming removed 4 bases from V and 6 bases from J; junction bases left unmatched: 6. Germline CDR1 reads SGHDN; CDR2 reads FVKESK. For the CDR3, the DNA is TGTGCCAGCAGCCTAACCGGGACAGGGGTCGAGCAGTACTTC. Residues: CASSLTGTGVEQYF.

This chain uses TRBV15 with TRBJ2-5; 7 nucleotides line up with TRBD1. Germline assignment: CDR1 LNHNV and CDR2 YYDKDF (reference sequence). CDR3 length: 14 residues. V trimming: 8 bases; J trimming: 0 bases; junction bases outside the gene matches: 6. The CDR3 sequence is CATGAGGYQETQYF. The CDR3 DNA is TGTGCCACCGGGGCAGGGGGATACCAAGAGACCCAGTACTTC. Full variable domain (rest looked up from reference TRBV15 and TRBJ2-5): DAMVIQNPRYQVTQFGKPVTLSCSQTLNHNVMYWYQQKSSQAPKLLFHYYDKDFNNEADTPDNFQSRRPNTSFCFLDIRSPGLGDTAMYLCATGAGGYQETQYFGPGTRLLVL.

V usage is TRBV4-1 and J usage is TRBJ1-2; D is ambiguous. V lost 1 base and J lost 5, with 17 bases in between. There are 16 residues in the CDR3. Germline V gene sequence: CDR1 MGHRA, CDR2 YSYEKL. The DNA for the CDR3 is TGCGCCAGCAGCCAAGCTTCCGGTCGTGAAAGATATGGCTACACCTTC. It yields the protein CASSQASGRERYGYTF.

This chain connects TRBV19 to TRBJ2-1; no clear D gene. V shed 3 bases and J shed 3 bases, with 15 bases lying between them. Germline-derived CDR1 and CDR2 are LNHDA and SQIVND (reference sequence). The CDR3 loop spans 16 amino acids. DNA of the CDR3: TGTGCCAGTAGTATCCCCCAGGCACAGTTCTACAATGAGCAGTTCTTC. It specifies CASSIPQAQFYNEQFF.

The chain recombines TRBV6-1 with TRBJ2-5; TRBD1 agrees at 7 bases. V shed 3 bases and J 5 bases; nucleotides not matched to a gene: 9. Germline CDR1 reads MNHNS; CDR2 reads SASEGT. The CDR3 is 15 amino acids. The CDR3 DNA is TGTGCCAGCAGTGACAACCAGGGGGTCCGGGAGACCCAGTACTTC. Residues: CASSDNQGVRETQYF.

J is TRBJ1-6 and V is TRBV6-5; unclear D gene. Trimming cost V 5 bases and J 5 bases, with 4 bases left between them. Germline V lookup: CDR1 MNHEY, CDR2 SVGAGI. The CDR3 extends over 12 amino acids. The CDR3 reads CASSLDNSPLHF. The CDR3 bases are TGTGCCAGCAGTCTTGATAATTCACCCCTCCACTTT.

The rearrangement joins TRBV4-1 to TRBJ2-3; the match to TRBD2 covers 9 bases. Germline loops: CDR1 MGHRA, CDR2 YSYEKL. The J segment lost 3 bases and the V segment lost 0 bases, leaving 16 bases of the junction unmatched. The CDR3 has 20 residues. CDR3 sequence: CASSQEPFPVAGVGTDTQYF. In DNA, the CDR3 is TGCGCCAGCAGCCAAGAACCTTTTCCGGTAGCGGGAGTCGGTACAGATACGCAGTATTTT.

V and J are TRBV30 and TRBJ2-1; 8 bases line up with TRBD2. This CDR3 has 15 amino acids. V shed 6 bases, J shed 1 base, and the junction held 8 bases outside the gene matches. Germline-derived CDR1 and CDR2 are GTSNPN and SVGIG (reference sequence). The chain's CDR3 is CACPSIAGSYNEQFF. The CDR3 DNA is TGTGCCTGCCCATCCATAGCGGGATCCTACAATGAGCAGTTCTTC.

J is TRBJ1-1 and V is TRBV10-3, with D perhaps TRBD1 (6 bases). The ends were cut back, 10 bases at V and 3 bases at J, with 18 bases in the middle. This CDR3 contains 14 residues. CDR1 is ENHRY and CDR2 is SYGVKD in the germline V gene. Here the CDR3 DNA reads TGTGCCAACTCTAGAGGGGGGGAGGACACTGAAGCTTTCTTT. Translation gives CANSRGGEDTEAFF.

The gene calls are TRBV19 and TRBJ1-2, with 7 bases lining up with TRBD1. The J segment lost 5 bases and the V segment lost 4 bases, leaving 7 bases of the junction unmatched. This CDR3 is 14 amino acids long. CDR1 LNHDA and CDR2 SQIVND come from the germline V gene (reference sequence). The CDR3 spells CASSTTTGTYGYTF. The CDR3, as DNA: TGTGCCAGTAGTACGACGACAGGGACTTATGGCTACACCTTC.

This clone was observed a few times. The chain couples TRBV6-5 to TRBJ2-7; 9 bases are shared with TRBD1. Trimming took 6 bases from V and 5 from J; bases not matched to a gene: 11. CDR3 length: 15 residues. In germline, CDR1 is MNHEY, CDR2 SVGAGI. CDR3 sequence (DNA): TGTGCCAGCAGCCGTCCGGGACAGGGAGGTCACGAGCAGTACTTC. This sequence encodes CASSRPGQGGHEQYF.

The chain combines TRBV19 with TRBJ2-1, with D maybe TRBD1 (5 bases). The CDR3 covers 13 residues. Germline CDR1 reads LNHDA; CDR2 reads SQIVND (reference sequence). The V end was cut by 6 bases, the J end by 7 bases, with 13 bases between. CDR3 in amino acids: CASSLQKGNEQFF. CDR3 nucleotide sequence: TGTGCCAGTAGCCTCCAGAAGGGGAATGAGCAGTTCTTC.

This chain links TRBV7-9 with TRBJ2-7, with TRBD2 as a possible D gene (6 bases). The V end lost 4 bases, the J end lost 6 bases, and 25 bases lay between the germline ends. CDR1 and CDR2 (germline): SEHNR, FQNEAQ (reference sequence). The CDR3 consists of 17 residues. The CDR3 sequence is CASSSSPGLLEVGEQYF. CDR3 bases: TGTGCCAGCAGCTCGTCGCCGGGACTCCTCGAGGTAGGCGAGCAGTACTTC.

This clone has just a few counts. V and J are TRBV25-1 and TRBJ1-1, with D perhaps matching TRBD1 (5 bases). Per germline, CDR1 MGHDK and CDR2 SYGVNS. There are 15 residues in the CDR3. The V end lost 3 bases, the J end lost 5 bases, and 16 bases lay between the germline ends. The CDR3: CASSDNRQRGTEAFF. The CDR3 nucleotides read TGTGCCAGCAGTGACAATAGACAGCGGGGGACTGAAGCTTTCTTT.

The chain links TRBV11-2 to TRBJ2-3; 11 bases agree with TRBD2. There are 15 residues in the CDR3. Trimming removed 8 bases from V and 5 bases from J; junction bases left unmatched: 9. Germline V gives CDR1 SGHAT, CDR2 FQNNGV. In DNA form, the CDR3 reads TGTGCCAGCCTCGAGCTAGCGGGAGGAATAGATACGCAGTATTTT. Its protein product is CASLELAGGIDTQYF. Full variable domain (remainder filled in from reference TRBV11-2 and TRBJ2-3): EAGVAQSPRYKIIEKRQSVAFWCNPISGHATLYWYQQILGQGPKLLIQFQNNGVVDDSQLPKDRFSAERLKGVDSTLKIQPAKLEDSAVYLCASLELAGGIDTQYFGPGTRLTVL.

This clone was counted between two and nine times. The chain combines TRBV6-6 with TRBJ1-1; possible D gene TRBD1, 6 bases. Germline V gene lookup returns CDR1 MNHNY and CDR2 SVGAGI (reference sequence). V lost 5 bases and J 1 base, leaving 14 bases between the germline ends. The CDR3 has 15 amino acids. The CDR3 coding sequence is TGTGCCAGCAGTCTTCACATAGGGGGGAACACTGAAGCTTTCTTT. Translating gives CASSLHIGGNTEAFF.

J is TRBJ1-5 and V is TRBV10-3; D uncertain. The CDR3 is 15 residues long. From germline, CDR1 is ENHRY and CDR2 SYGVKD. V lost 0 bases, J lost 5 bases, and 11 bases lay in between. In DNA, the CDR3 is TGTGCCATCAGTGAGTCCACCCCACCGGATCAGCCCCAGCATTTT. Amino acids: CAISESTPPDQPQHF.

About this clone: This CDR3 is also generated by other DNA sequences in the sample. The CDR3, as DNA: TGTGCCAGCAGCCCAGGGACTAGCGGATACAATGAGCAGTTCTTC. It codes for CASSPGTSGYNEQFF. The V gene is TRBV27, the J gene TRBJ2-1, with 11 bases aligning to TRBD2. Germline CDR1 is MNHEY and CDR2 is SMNVEV (reference sequence). The CDR3 has 15 amino acids. V gave up 6 bases and J gave up 4 bases; unmatched junction bases: 5.

The V and J genes are TRBV19 and TRBJ2-5, with a tentative D call TRBD1 (5 bases). The germline V gene has CDR1 LNHDA and CDR2 SQIVND (reference sequence). The CDR3 spans 14 residues. V was trimmed by 5 bases and J by 5 bases, leaving 15 bases between them. The CDR3 is CASSGQGGLETQYF. The CDR3 nucleotides read TGTGCCAGTAGTGGTCAGGGTGGCCTGGAGACCCAGTACTTC. The entire variable domain, with the rest obtained from reference TRBV19 and TRBJ2-5, is as follows: DGGITQSPKYLFRKEGQNVTLSCEQNLNHDAMYWYRQDPGQGLRLIYYSQIVNDFQKGDIAEGYSVSREKKESFPLTVTSAQKNPTAFYLCASSGQGGLETQYFGPGTRLLVL.